Listed below are T cell receptor beta chains from one sample, sequenced in a study of T-cell reconstitution after alpha-beta-depleted transplantation in children. TCRdb reprocessed the PCR reads via MiXCR and lists one record per CDR3 protein. Of a few hundred thousand distinct CDR3 sequences listed, 15% to 20% are singletons. The sample was PBMCs from the stem cell graft donor, taken from the stem cell graft. The receptors were sampled from a human donor who donated a stem cell graft to a child with acute lymphoblastic leukemia. Both conserved end residues are part of each CDR3. Each record gives: D gene, clone size, J gene, CDR3 length, V gene, CDR3 DNA, CDR3 protein. The D gene is left open where the match is weak. Size tells how often a clone was seen (once, few, many) or the class of an expanded clone, and some rows leave it out.

D: -
size: -
J: TRBJ2-1
length: 15
V: TRBV3-1
DNA: TGTGCCAGCAGCCAAGATGGTACTACGGACGATGAGCAGTTCTTC
CDR3: CASSQDGTTDDEQFF

D: -
size: few
J: TRBJ2-7
length: 13
V: TRBV7-9
DNA: TGTGCCAGCAGCTCGAGGACTGAATACGAGCAGTACTTC
CDR3: CASSSRTEYEQYF

D: -
size: -
J: TRBJ2-4
length: 16
V: TRBV28
DNA: TGTGCCAGCAGCGAACAGGGACCCCTAGCCAAAAACATTCAGTACTTC
CDR3: CASSEQGPLAKNIQYF

D: TRBD2
size: -
J: TRBJ2-1
length: 17
V: TRBV5-1
DNA: TGCGCCAGCAGCTTGGCGATGGCGGGAGGAGGATACAATGAGCAGTTCTTC
CDR3: CASSLAMAGGGYNEQFF

D: -
size: -
J: TRBJ2-2
length: 16
V: TRBV18
DNA: TGTGCCAGCTCACCGATCAATCCCTCGAACACCGGGGAGCTGTTTTTT
CDR3: CASSPINPSNTGELFF

D: TRBD1
size: many
J: TRBJ2-7
length: 14
V: TRBV20-1
DNA: TGCAGTGCTACCGGGGACAGGGAGAACTACGAGCAGTACTTC
CDR3: CSATGDRENYEQYF

D: -
size: -
J: TRBJ1-5
length: 15
V: TRBV18
DNA: TGTGCCAGCTCACCAGGGAGGGTATCCAGCCAGCCCCAGCATTTT
CDR3: CASSPGRVSSQPQHF

D: -
size: -
J: TRBJ1-1
length: 13
V: TRBV18
DNA: TGTGCCAGCTCAGCCGATGTTAACACTGAAGCTTTCTTT
CDR3: CASSADVNTEAFF

D: -
size: -
J: TRBJ2-4
length: 17
V: TRBV7-8
DNA: TGTGCCAGCAGCTTAGCGGTCCAGGGCCTAGCCAAAAACATTCAGTACTTC
CDR3: CASSLAVQGLAKNIQYF

D: TRBD1
size: -
J: TRBJ2-7
length: 13
V: TRBV10-3
DNA: TGTGCCATCAGTCCAGGGGGTTCCTACGAGCAGTACTTC
CDR3: CAISPGGSYEQYF

D: -
size: few
J: TRBJ2-7
length: 11
V: TRBV20-1
DNA: TGCAGTGCTACTTACACCTACGAGCAGTACTTC
CDR3: CSATYTYEQYF

D: -
size: -
J: TRBJ2-3
length: 14
V: TRBV6-5
DNA: TGTGCCAGCAGTTTCGACAGTATCACAGATACGCAGTATTTT
CDR3: CASSFDSITDTQYF

D: -
size: few
J: TRBJ2-7
length: 20
V: TRBV25-1
DNA: TGTGCCAGCAGCGCTCCATGGGGGGACACCCTCGGGGAAAACTCCTACGAGCAGTACTTC
CDR3: CASSAPWGDTLGENSYEQYF

D: -
size: few
J: TRBJ2-4
length: 14
V: TRBV20-1
DNA: TGCAGTGCTAGCTACGGGTTGGGGAGCGACATTCAGTACTTC
CDR3: CSASYGLGSDIQYF

D: TRBD2
size: -
J: TRBJ2-1
length: 18
V: TRBV11-1
DNA: TGTGCCAGCAGCTTCCCGGGACTAGCGGGAGGTGGCGTAAATGAGCAGTTCTTC
CDR3: CASSFPGLAGGGVNEQFF

D: -
size: -
J: TRBJ1-2
length: 14
V: TRBV5-1
DNA: TGCGCCAGCAGCTCGACCGGGACTCACTATGGCTACACCTTC
CDR3: CASSSTGTHYGYTF

D: TRBD1
size: few
J: TRBJ2-1
length: 14
V: TRBV27
DNA: TGTGCCAGCAGACTAGACAGGGTCTACAATGAGCAGTTCTTC
CDR3: CASRLDRVYNEQFF

D: -
size: many
J: TRBJ2-7
length: 12
V: TRBV7-9
DNA: TGTGCCAGCAGGGGGGACGCCTACGAGCAGTACTTC
CDR3: CASRGDAYEQYF

D: -
size: few
J: TRBJ2-2
length: 17
V: TRBV9
DNA: TGTGCCAGCAGCGTGGCTAGCCCTCGCCGGGACACCGGGGAGCTGTTTTTT
CDR3: CASSVASPRRDTGELFF

D: TRBD2
size: -
J: TRBJ2-3
length: 17
V: TRBV7-9
DNA: TGTGCCAGCAGCTTAACGCGCGGGAGGGGTAGCACAGATACGCAGTATTTT
CDR3: CASSLTRGRGSTDTQYF

D: -
size: -
J: TRBJ1-5
length: 12
V: TRBV5-1
DNA: TGCGCCAGCAGGGACGGTAACGGGCCCCAGCATTTT
CDR3: CASRDGNGPQHF

D: TRBD2
size: many
J: TRBJ2-3
length: 15
V: TRBV9
DNA: TGTGCCAGCAGCGTTAGCGGGAGGGCCACAGATACGCAGTATTTT
CDR3: CASSVSGRATDTQYF

D: -
size: few
J: TRBJ2-3
length: 12
V: TRBV12-3/TRBV12-4
DNA: TGTGCCAGCAGTTTAGACCAAGATACGCAGTATTTT
CDR3: CASSLDQDTQYF

D: TRBD1
size: -
J: TRBJ2-5
length: 14
V: TRBV12-3/TRBV12-4
DNA: TGTGCCAGCAGTCCCACAGGGGTAAAGGAGACCCAGTACTTC
CDR3: CASSPTGVKETQYF

D: TRBD1
size: -
J: TRBJ2-7
length: 15
V: TRBV18
DNA: TGTGCCAGCTCACCAGAACAGGGGGTAAGAAACGAGCAGTACTTC
CDR3: CASSPEQGVRNEQYF

D: -
size: -
J: TRBJ2-7
length: 13
V: TRBV7-9
DNA: TGTGCCAGCAGCTTAGCGGGAGCCTACGATGGATACTTC
CDR3: CASSLAGAYDGYF

D: TRBD1
size: few
J: TRBJ2-7
length: 16
V: TRBV12-3/TRBV12-4
DNA: TGTGCCAGCAGGCCCGGACAGGGTTGGAGCTCCTACGAGCAGTACTTC
CDR3: CASRPGQGWSSYEQYF

D: TRBD1
size: -
J: TRBJ1-5
length: 15
V: TRBV12-3/TRBV12-4
DNA: TGTGCCAGCAGTCGGGACAGGGCAGGCAATCAGCCCCAGCATTTT
CDR3: CASSRDRAGNQPQHF

D: TRBD2
size: -
J: TRBJ2-7
length: 14
V: TRBV20-1
DNA: TGCAGTGCTAGACTAGCGGGAGCCCTGAGGGAGCAGTACTTC
CDR3: CSARLAGALREQYF

D: TRBD1
size: few
J: TRBJ2-1
length: 18
V: TRBV11-1
DNA: TGTGCCAGCAGCTTGTTCAAGGGGGACAGGGGGCGCTTGAGTGAGCAGTTCTTC
CDR3: CASSLFKGDRGRLSEQFF

D: -
size: few
J: TRBJ2-5
length: 14
V: TRBV20-1
DNA: TGCAGTGCTAGAGCCGGCGGGAAGGGGGAGACCCAGTACTTC
CDR3: CSARAGGKGETQYF

D: -
size: -
J: TRBJ2-1
length: 15
V: TRBV12-3/TRBV12-4
DNA: TGTGCCAGCCCAACCGGGCCGGGAAAGGGAAATGAGCAGTTCTTC
CDR3: CASPTGPGKGNEQFF

D: -
size: few
J: TRBJ2-3
length: 16
V: TRBV23-1
DNA: TGCGCCAGCAATAATTCAGGGCGCACTAGCACAGATACGCAGTATTTT
CDR3: CASNNSGRTSTDTQYF

D: TRBD1
size: -
J: TRBJ1-1
length: 14
V: TRBV7-8
DNA: TGTGCCAGCAGCCACAGGGGGCGAAGCACTGAAGCTTTCTTT
CDR3: CASSHRGRSTEAFF

D: TRBD2
size: many
J: TRBJ2-2
length: 13
V: TRBV6-4
DNA: TGTGCCAGCAGTGACACTAGCGCCGGGGAGCTGTTTTTT
CDR3: CASSDTSAGELFF

D: TRBD1
size: -
J: TRBJ2-7
length: 15
V: TRBV7-9
DNA: TGTGCCAGCATCTCACCGGGGACAGGTCTACACGAGCAGTACTTC
CDR3: CASISPGTGLHEQYF

D: -
size: -
J: TRBJ1-1
length: 14
V: TRBV10-3
DNA: TGTGCCATCAGTGAGTCACACAGTAACACTGAAGCTTTCTTT
CDR3: CAISESHSNTEAFF

D: -
size: -
J: TRBJ1-1
length: 13
V: TRBV4-1
DNA: TGCGCCAGCAGCTCAGAAGGGTTCACTGAAGCTTTCTTT
CDR3: CASSSEGFTEAFF

D: -
size: -
J: TRBJ2-7
length: 14
V: TRBV7-6
DNA: TGTGCCAGCAGCTTACTTCAGGGAATCGACGAGCAGTACTTC
CDR3: CASSLLQGIDEQYF

D: -
size: -
J: TRBJ2-7
length: 13
V: TRBV19
DNA: TGTGCCAGTAGTACCGGACTGGCGGGGGAGCAGTACTTC
CDR3: CASSTGLAGEQYF

D: -
size: -
J: TRBJ1-2
length: 12
V: TRBV12-3/TRBV12-4
DNA: TGTGCCAGCAGCAGTTTGCCGGCTGGCTACACCTTC
CDR3: CASSSLPAGYTF

D: TRBD2
size: few
J: TRBJ2-1
length: 16
V: TRBV6-4
DNA: TGTGCCAGCAGTGAACTACCGGGACTAGCATACAATGAGCAGTTCTTC
CDR3: CASSELPGLAYNEQFF

D: -
size: -
J: TRBJ2-2
length: 14
V: TRBV6-1
DNA: TGTGCCAGCACCTTCGGCCCCGCTACCGGGGAGCTGTTTTTT
CDR3: CASTFGPATGELFF

D: TRBD2
size: few
J: TRBJ2-4
length: 17
V: TRBV18
DNA: TGTGCCAGCTCGGGACTAGCGGGACTTCTAGCCAAAAACATTCAGTACTTC
CDR3: CASSGLAGLLAKNIQYF

D: -
size: few
J: TRBJ2-3
length: 15
V: TRBV15
DNA: TGTGCCACCAGCAGACCGGCGACTAGCACAGATACGCAGTATTTT
CDR3: CATSRPATSTDTQYF

D: -
size: few
J: TRBJ1-4
length: 14
V: TRBV5-1
DNA: TGCGCCAGCAGCTTTAATCCGGGAACCGGAAAACTGTTTTTT
CDR3: CASSFNPGTGKLFF

D: -
size: many
J: TRBJ2-1
length: 11
V: TRBV5-1
DNA: TGTGCCAGCAGCCTGGGGGTTGAGCAGTTCTTC
CDR3: CASSLGVEQFF

D: TRBD1
size: -
J: TRBJ1-1
length: 14
V: TRBV5-5
DNA: TGTGCCAGCAGCTGGGACGGGACAGGCACTGAAGCTTTCTTT
CDR3: CASSWDGTGTEAFF

D: -
size: -
J: TRBJ2-3
length: 21
V: TRBV14
DNA: TGTGCCAGCAGCCAAGATAAAGTCCTAGCACGGGATTGGTGGTTGCCAGATACGCAGTATTTT
CDR3: CASSQDKVLARDWWLPDTQYF

D: -
size: -
J: TRBJ2-1
length: 12
V: TRBV7-9
DNA: TGTGCCAGCAGCTTATTGGGGGATTGGCAGTTCTTC
CDR3: CASSLLGDWQFF